These 9 T cell receptor beta chains were sequenced from one sample in a study of blood T cells in healthy people across ages. It was with a sample-barcoded 5' primer and a J-beta primer mix that a second PCR of roughly 6 to 12 cycles was run. Each CDR3 protein is one row after TCRdb ran MiXCR on the 5' RACE reads. The sample consists of hundreds of thousands of distinct CDR3 sequences, around 43% of them appearing once. Material for sequencing was blood. The receptors shown here come from a man aged 55 to 70 in good health.

V usage is TRBV30 and J usage is TRBJ2-2; TRBD1 matches 8 bases. Germline V CDR1 and CDR2: GTSNPN, SVGIG (reference sequence). With 4 bases clipped from V and 2 bases from J, the junction kept 3 bases outside the gene matches. The CDR3 runs 14 residues. This chain's CDR3 is CAWTQGANTGELFF. CDR3 sequence (DNA): TGTGCCTGGACCCAGGGGGCTAACACCGGGGAGCTGTTTTTT.

The V gene is TRBV10-2, the J gene TRBJ2-7, with D tentatively TRBD2 (5 bases). Germline values: CDR1 WSHSY, CDR2 SAAADI. CDR3 size: 13 residues. V was trimmed by 6 bases and J by 6 bases, leaving 15 bases between them. The DNA for the CDR3 is TGCGCCAGCAGGGAAACTAGTTCCGGCGAGCAGTACTTC. Its protein product is CASRETSSGEQYF.

This chain connects TRBV27 to TRBJ2-7; the D gene is possibly TRBD2 (6 bases). CDR3 length: 13 residues. V dropped 1 base and J dropped 6 bases, with 10 bases sitting between them. Looked up from germline, CDR1 is MNHEY and CDR2 is SMNVEV (reference sequence). The CDR3 DNA follows: TGTGCCAGCAGTTTATGGTGGGGGGTCGAGCAGTACTTC. It is translated as CASSLWWGVEQYF.

The rearrangement uses TRBV6-1 and TRBJ2-2, with TRBD2 as a possible D gene (5 bases). The length of the CDR3 is 11 residues. Germline V CDR1 and CDR2: MNHNS, SASEGT. The V end was cut by 7 bases, the J end by 13 bases, with 13 bases between. The CDR3 loop reads CASKEAGGLFF. Written as DNA, the CDR3 is TGTGCCAGCAAGGAGGCTGGCGGGCTGTTTTTT.

The chain uses TRBV28 and TRBJ2-3, with D possibly matching TRBD2 (7 bases). Trimming shortened V by 7 bases and J by 5 bases, and 19 bases separated the two germline ends. The germline V gene encodes CDR1 MDHEN and CDR2 SYDVKM. CDR3 size: 15 residues. CDR3 protein: CASTTRRGGVDTQYF. In DNA, the CDR3 is TGTGCCAGCACCACAAGGAGGGGGGGCGTAGATACGCAGTATTTT. Full variable domain (remainder filled in from reference TRBV28 and TRBJ2-3): DVKVTQSSRYLVKRTGEKVFLECVQDMDHENMFWYRQDPGLGLRLIYFSYDVKMKEKGDIPEGYSVSREKKERFSLILESASTNQTSMYLCASTTRRGGVDTQYFGPGTRLTVL.

The chain couples TRBV6-2 or TRBV6-3 to TRBJ2-1; D perhaps matches TRBD2 (6 bases). Germline CDR1 is MNHEY and CDR2 is SVGEGT. V was clipped by 5 bases and J by 0 bases, with 11 bases between them. CDR3 length equals 15 residues. The CDR3: CASSKTSPSYNEQFF. The CDR3 nucleotides read TGTGCCAGCAGTAAGACTAGTCCCTCCTACAATGAGCAGTTCTTC.

This chain links TRBV29-1 with TRBJ2-3, with a possible D match to TRBD2 (5 bases). The CDR3 consists of 16 residues. V lost 3 bases to trimming and J lost 6 bases, with 22 bases between them. Germline assignment: CDR1 SQVTM and CDR2 ANQGSEA. The CDR3 loop reads CSVDGLGGYRRDTQYF. As DNA, the CDR3 is TGCAGCGTTGACGGACTGGGCGGGTACCGACGGGATACGCAGTATTTT.

The chain recombines TRBV20-1 with TRBJ2-1, with 9 bases identical to TRBD1. CDR1 and CDR2 from the germline V gene are DFQATT and SNEGSKA (reference sequence). V lost 6 bases, J lost 0 bases, and 6 bases stayed unmatched. CDR3 length: 15 residues. The CDR3: CSAEPGQGSYNEQFF. The CDR3 DNA is TGCAGTGCAGAACCGGGACAGGGCTCCTACAATGAGCAGTTCTTC.

This clonotype was counted a few times. The gene calls are TRBV6-2 or TRBV6-3 and TRBJ1-2, with D possibly matching TRBD1 (6 bases). CDR3 size: 12 residues. Per germline, CDR1 MNHEY and CDR2 SVGEGT. Trimming took 5 bases from V and 5 from J, leaving 9 bases between them. CDR3 sequence reads: CASSPGQYGYTF. The CDR3, as DNA: TGTGCCAGCAGTCCCGGACAGTATGGCTACACCTTC.